Following are 21 T cell receptor beta chains from one sample sequenced in a study of blood T cell repertoires in COVID-19. This table comes from immunoSEQ multiplex PCR, and its TCRdb copy is limited to in-frame clones, with some not included. The sample carries fewer than 200,000 clones, over 70% recorded once. Input material: peripheral blood. These receptors all stem from a woman aged 70 to 79 who had recovered from COVID-19.

This clone was observed a handful of times. The gene calls are TRBV19 and TRBJ1-5, with a weak D call TRBD1 (6 bases). With 1 base removed from V and 1 base from J, the gap between germline ends came to 14 bases. CDR1 is LNHDA and CDR2 is SQIVND in the germline V gene (reference sequence). The CDR3 consists of 17 residues. CDR3 in DNA: TGTGCCAGTAGTATAGGGACAGACGGGTTAAGCAATCAGCCCCAGCATTTT. Residues: CASSIGTDGLSNQPQHF.

The chain's CDR3 is CASSAGSRPQHF. In DNA, the CDR3 is TGTGCCAGCAGCGCCGGGAGTCGGCCCCAGCATTTT. The gene calls are TRBV7-9 and TRBJ1-5; D is ambiguous. V lost 5 bases and J 9 bases, leaving 11 bases between the germline ends. Germline V gene data show CDR1 as SEHNR and CDR2 as FQNEAQ (reference sequence). This CDR3 region has 12 residues.

The gene calls are TRBV3-1 (or the pseudogene TRBV3-2) and TRBJ2-3; D is perhaps TRBD2 (7 bases). CDR3 length equals 17 residues. The germline CDR1 and CDR2 sequences are LGHDT and YNNKEL (reference sequence). V was shortened by 3 bases and J by 0 bases, with 16 bases between the two germline ends. DNA for the CDR3: TGTGCCAGCAGCCACCGACCGGCGGGGGCTAGCACAGATACGCAGTATTTT. Its translation: CASSHRPAGASTDTQYF.

The chain combines TRBV6-5 with TRBJ2-5; tentatively, D is TRBD2 (5 bases). Germline values: CDR1 MNHEY, CDR2 SVGAGI. CDR3 length: 13 residues. Trimming pared 6 bases from V and 5 bases from J, leaving 13 bases between. The CDR3 region has the DNA TGTGCCAGCAGCCAGGACTGGGAGGAGACCCAGTACTTC. Its protein product is CASSQDWEETQYF.

This clone occurred once. This chain links TRBV10-1 with TRBJ1-4, with a weak D call TRBD1 (6 bases). This CDR3 comprises 17 residues. Trimming shortened V by 0 bases and J by 4 bases, and 15 bases separated the two germline ends. Looked up from germline, CDR1 is WNHNN and CDR2 is SYGVQD (reference sequence). The CDR3 DNA follows: TGCGCCAGCAGTGAGTCCCCCGACAGGACCCTTAATGAAAAACTGTTTTTT. Translation gives CASSESPDRTLNEKLFF.

V gene TRBV19 combines with J gene TRBJ2-1, with 10 bases fitting TRBD2. V lost 6 bases to trimming and J lost 8 bases; unmatched junction nucleotides: 19. The CDR3 has 18 residues. CDR1 and CDR2 (germline): LNHDA, SQIVND (reference sequence). This CDR3 is CASRSLRTSGARRYEQFF. In DNA form, the CDR3 reads TGTGCCAGTAGGTCCCTCCGGACTAGCGGAGCCCGGAGGTATGAGCAGTTCTTC. Complete variable domain (other parts from reference TRBV19 and TRBJ2-1): DGGITQSPKYLFRKEGQNVTLSCEQNLNHDAMYWYRQDPGQGLRLIYYSQIVNDFQKGDIAEGYSVSREKKESFPLTVTSAQKNPTAFYLCASRSLRTSGARRYEQFFGPGTRLTVL.

The CDR3 nucleotides read TGTGCCAGCAGTTTTGGGCGTCAGCCCCAGCATTTT. Amino acids: CASSFGRQPQHF. The V call is TRBV12-3 or TRBV12-4, the J call TRBJ1-5; D not resolved. The CDR3 is 12 residues long. The V end was cut by 3 bases, the J end by 6 bases, with 6 bases between.

V gene TRBV19 combines with J gene TRBJ1-5; 10 bases map to TRBD1. Germline V gene lookup returns CDR1 LNHDA and CDR2 SQIVND (reference sequence). The CDR3 length is 17 residues. With V trimmed by 5 bases and J by 4 bases, 11 bases remained unmatched. CDR3 in DNA: TGTGCCAGTAGTCCCCGGGACAGGGGAGGGGGAAATCAGCCCCAGCATTTT. Translating it yields CASSPRDRGGGNQPQHF.

The J gene is TRBJ2-7, the V gene TRBV19; maybe TRBD1 (5 bases). This CDR3 comprises 15 residues. Germline lookup yields CDR1 LNHDA and CDR2 SQIVND (reference sequence). The V and J ends lost 5 bases and 0 bases respectively, with 14 bases between them. The CDR3 is CASSVGATTSYEQYF. Here the CDR3 DNA reads TGTGCCAGTAGTGTTGGGGCCACTACCTCCTACGAGCAGTACTTC. Filled out from reference TRBV19 and TRBJ2-7, the complete variable domain reads DGGITQSPKYLFRKEGQNVTLSCEQNLNHDAMYWYRQDPGQGLRLIYYSQIVNDFQKGDIAEGYSVSREKKESFPLTVTSAQKNPTAFYLCASSVGATTSYEQYFGPGTRLTVT.

The chain links TRBV10-2 to TRBJ1-4; TRBD1 matches at 7 bases. J was trimmed by 7 bases and V by 6 bases; bases with no gene match: 5. The germline V gene encodes CDR1 WSHSY and CDR2 SAAADI. The length of the CDR3 is 13 residues. CDR3 sequence (DNA): TGCGCCAGCAGGTCAGGGGGTGGTGAAAAACTGTTTTTT. Protein: CASRSGGGEKLFF.

This chain links TRBV30 with TRBJ1-4, with TRBD1 matching over 9 bases. CDR3 length: 15 residues. Germline CDR1 is GTSNPN and CDR2 is SVGIG (reference sequence). Trimming removed 4 bases from V and 1 base from J; junction bases left unmatched: 4. Written as DNA, the CDR3 is TGTGCCTGGACGACAGGGGGAATAACTAATGAAAAACTGTTTTTT. It is translated as CAWTTGGITNEKLFF.

The chain links TRBV18 to TRBJ2-1, with TRBD1 matching over 10 bases. There are 15 residues in the CDR3. Per germline, CDR1 KGHSH and CDR2 LQKENI. Germline trimming cut 2 bases from V and 12 bases from J; bases unmatched to any gene: 10. CDR3 sequence reads: CASSPSRDRGRGQFF. Here the CDR3 DNA reads TGTGCCAGCTCACCATCCCGGGACAGGGGCCGGGGGCAGTTCTTC.

The chain recombines TRBV15 with TRBJ1-5, with TRBD1 matching over 10 bases. Germline assignment: CDR1 LNHNV and CDR2 YYDKDF (reference sequence). There are 16 residues in the CDR3. V dropped 1 base and J dropped 6; count of bases not matched to a gene: 6. The CDR3 reads CATSRAGTGAGQPQHF. CDR3 nucleotide sequence: TGTGCCACCAGCAGAGCCGGGACAGGGGCCGGTCAGCCCCAGCATTTT.

This clone was recorded once. This sequence joins TRBV5-8 and TRBJ2-2; 10 bases agree with TRBD2. The V segment lost 0 bases and the J segment 4 bases; nucleotides outside the gene matches: 3. The germline CDR1 and CDR2 sequences are SGHTS and YDEGEE. The length of the CDR3 is 16 residues. The CDR3 region is CASSLGSSGSTGELFF. DNA of the CDR3: TGTGCCAGCAGCTTGGGGTCTAGCGGGAGCACCGGGGAGCTGTTTTTT. The complete variable domain, with remaining parts taken from reference TRBV5-8 and TRBJ2-2, reads EAGVTQSPTHLIKTRGQQATLRCSPISGHTSVYWYQQALGLGLQFLLWYDEGEERNRGNFPPRFSGRQFPNYSSELNVNALELEDSALYLCASSLGSSGSTGELFFGEGSRLTVL.

In nucleotides, the CDR3 is TGCGCCAGCAGCTTGGCCAAAAGGGGGTGGCTCTACAATGAGCAGTTCTTC. Amino acids: CASSLAKRGWLYNEQFF. The chain employs TRBV5-1 and TRBJ2-1; D is perhaps TRBD1 (6 bases). CDR3 length equals 17 residues. Germline CDR1 reads SGHRS; CDR2 reads YFSETQ. Trimming took 0 bases from V and 3 from J, leaving 16 bases between them.

J is TRBJ2-7 and V is TRBV10-3; 8 bases are shared with TRBD2. V shed 6 bases and J 5 bases; nucleotides not matched to a gene: 12. This CDR3 is built from 15 residues. CDR1 is ENHRY and CDR2 is SYGVKD in the germline V gene. DNA for the CDR3: TGTGCCATCAGGGGGGTTAGCGGGATAGGCGACGAGCAGTACTTC. Translating it yields CAIRGVSGIGDEQYF.

The chain couples TRBV10-3 to TRBJ2-3, with D tentatively TRBD2 (7 bases). The V and J ends lost 6 bases and 6 bases respectively, with 19 bases between them. This CDR3 spans 15 amino acids. Germline V CDR1 and CDR2: ENHRY, SYGVKD. CDR3 nucleotide sequence: TGTGCCATCAGCTTCGGGACCCGGGGGGCCGATACGCAGTATTTT. Its translation: CAISFGTRGADTQYF.

This chain's CDR3 is CASSLAGFYGRGSSYEQYF. CDR3 DNA: TGTGCCAGCAGCTTGGCCGGGTTCTATGGTAGGGGGAGCTCCTACGAGCAGTACTTC. J is TRBJ2-7 and V is TRBV5-8; perhaps TRBD1 as D (6 bases). Trimming left V 0 bases short and J 0 bases short, with 22 bases between. The CDR3 totals 19 residues. The germline V gene has CDR1 SGHTS and CDR2 YDEGEE.

The chain joins TRBV10-1 to TRBJ1-2; TRBD1 matches at 9 bases. This CDR3 contains 17 residues. The junction had 15 bases not matched to a gene; V was cut back by 3 bases and J by 7 bases. Germline V lookup: CDR1 WNHNN, CDR2 SYGVQD (reference sequence). The CDR3 bases are TGCGCCAGCAGTGATCAACTCCCGGGACAGGGCCTCATTGGCTACACCTTC. It translates to CASSDQLPGQGLIGYTF.

This clone appeared a few times. The V call is TRBV10-3, the J call TRBJ2-1, with 9 bases that match TRBD2. V shed 2 bases, J shed 5 bases, and the junction held 10 bases outside the gene matches. CDR1 is ENHRY, CDR2 SYGVKD, per germline. There are 17 residues in the CDR3. CDR3 DNA: TGTGCCATCAGTGAGACCCCCGGGACTAGCAACGACAATGAGCAGTTCTTC. Residues: CAISETPGTSNDNEQFF.

The V and J genes are TRBV28 and TRBJ1-5, with a tentative D call TRBD1 (5 bases). This CDR3 is built from 14 residues. Germline CDR1 reads MDHEN; CDR2 reads SYDVKM. Deletions cut 7 bases from V and 4 bases from J, with 14 bases between. The CDR3 is CASKQAAFNQPQHF. CDR3 nucleotides: TGTGCCAGCAAACAGGCAGCCTTTAATCAGCCCCAGCATTTT.